This T cell receptor (beta chain) is from a study of identical twins. This clonotype came up many times. The V segment lost 1 base and the J segment 2 bases; nucleotides outside the gene matches: 4. Germline V gives CDR1 LGHNA, CDR2 YNFKEQ. The CDR3 totals 18 residues. It was template switching that added a universal primer site, and there were unique molecular identifiers on the cDNA. TCRdb used MiXCR to reprocess the 5' RACE reads, holding one entry per CDR3 protein. The profile shows roughly 630,000 distinct CDR3 sequences, under 8.5% of them singletons. The data also belong to a second study, concerning yellow fever vaccine responses in identical twins.

The chain is built from TRBV4-2 and TRBJ2-2; 13 bases are shared with TRBD2. Specimen: PBMCs. This clonotype was obtained from a woman aged 18 to 35 in good health. The CDR3 sequence: CASSQGGLAGINTGELFF. The DNA of the CDR3 is TGTGCCAGCAGCCAAGGGGGACTAGCGGGGATTAACACCGGGGAGCTGTTTTTT.